This is a list of T cell receptor beta chains from one sample in a study of Ad26.COV2.S vaccination and SARS-CoV-2 variants. Using immunoSEQ multiplex PCR, the repertoire was profiled, and TCRdb retains in-frame clones only, with some absent. This table holds about 97,000 clones, 80% found once. Sequenced here: peripheral blood, sampled after recovery from COVID-19. Source of these receptors: a human donor who had recovered from COVID-19. The CDR3 runs from the conserved cysteine through the conserved F or W. A D gene is named only where the DNA matches it firmly. Part of the rows lack a size; the others show once, few, many or a class for expanded clones.

TRBV5-1	once	TRBD1	TRBJ2-5	CASSWDSQETQYF	TGCGCCAGCAGCTGGGACAGCCAAGAGACCCAGTACTTC
TRBV7-9	.	TRBD1	TRBJ1-1	CASSTDRWNTEAFF	TGTGCCAGCAGCACGGACAGGTGGAACACTGAAGCTTTCTTT
TRBV9	.	TRBD1	TRBJ1-4	CASSVDEGAMSTNEKLFF	TGTGCCAGCAGCGTAGATGAGGGGGCGATGTCAACTAATGAAAAACTGTTTTTT
TRBV2	few	.	TRBJ1-1	CASSDRAGTSPRAFF	TGTGCCAGCAGTGATCGGGCAGGGACCTCTCCTAGAGCTTTCTTT
TRBV12-5	.	.	TRBJ1-3	CASASDVWGSAGNTIYF	TGTGCTAGTGCCTCGGACGTTTGGGGGAGCGCTGGAAACACCATATATTTT
TRBV7-2	few	TRBD1	TRBJ2-7	CASSSDRGVGQYF	TGTGCCAGCAGCTCAGACAGGGGAGTGGGGCAGTACTTC
TRBV7-8	.	.	TRBJ2-2	CASSLTGELFF	TGTGCCAGCAGCCTAACCGGGGAGCTGTTTTTT
TRBV27	.	TRBD1	TRBJ2-3	CASSSPRDRTDTQYF	TGTGCCAGCAGTTCCCCCCGGGACAGGACAGATACGCAGTATTTT
TRBV5-5	.	.	TRBJ2-3	CASSLVAFGARTDTQYF	TGTGCCAGCAGCTTGGTGGCTTTCGGGGCTCGCACAGATACGCAGTATTTT
TRBV5-4	.	.	TRBJ2-1	CASSPGETEQFF	TGTGCCAGCAGCCCAGGGGAAACTGAGCAGTTCTTC
TRBV2	.	TRBD1	TRBJ1-5	CASSGGQGILGNQPQHF	TGTGCCAGCAGTGGGGGACAGGGGATATTGGGCAATCAGCCCCAGCATTTT
TRBV6-6	.	TRBD1	TRBJ1-1	CASSLDRGNTEAFF	TGTGCCAGCAGTTTAGACAGGGGGAACACTGAAGCTTTCTTT
TRBV19	.	TRBD2	TRBJ2-6	CASSISGAGANVLTF	TGTGCCAGTAGTATAAGCGGGGCTGGGGCCAACGTCCTGACTTTC
TRBV7-6	.	TRBD1	TRBJ2-1	CASSRRPGTGKYNEQFF	TGTGCCAGCAGCCGGCGACCCGGGACAGGGAAGTACAATGAGCAGTTCTTC
TRBV9	.	TRBD1	TRBJ1-6	CASSEVAGGSVGSPLHF	TGTGCCAGCAGCGAAGTCGCAGGGGGCAGCGTCGGTTCACCCCTCCACTTT
TRBV7-9	.	TRBD2	TRBJ2-7	CASSLAGETYEQYF	TGTGCCAGCAGCTTGGCGGGGGAAACCTACGAGCAGTACTTC